The next 26 T cell receptor beta chains were all read from a single sample in a study of technical replicates of blood from several donors. Repertoires were generated with immunoSEQ multiplex PCR, while TCRdb's copy carries only in-frame clones and drops some. The top ten hold approximately 0.38% of the sample, which has over 90,000 clones, roughly 96% seen once. The sequencing input was T cells isolated from PBMCs. The receptors originated from a human donor in good health.

The chain recombines TRBV5-4 with TRBJ1-4; D possibly corresponds to TRBD1 (6 bases). CDR1 is SGHNT and CDR2 is YYREEE in the germline V gene (reference sequence). V lost 2 bases and J 4 bases, leaving 12 bases between the germline ends. This CDR3 comprises 15 residues. CDR3 protein: CASSFKTGDNEKLFF. The CDR3 DNA reads as TGTGCCAGCAGCTTTAAGACAGGCGATAATGAAAAACTGTTTTTT.

V is TRBV9 and J is TRBJ2-5; TRBD1 agrees at 10 bases. Trimming took 2 bases from V and 4 from J; bases not matched to a gene: 5. Per germline, CDR1 SGDLS and CDR2 YYNGEE. This CDR3 spans 15 amino acids. The CDR3 nucleotides are TGTGCCAGCAGCGTCCCTCGGACAGGGGGAGAGACCCAGTACTTC. It is translated as CASSVPRTGGETQYF.

The chain carries TRBV7-9 and TRBJ2-1, with 10 bases aligning to TRBD2. The CDR3 loop spans 17 amino acids. With 3 bases clipped from V and 6 bases from J, the junction kept 11 bases outside the gene matches. In germline, CDR1 is SEHNR, CDR2 FQNEAQ (reference sequence). CDR3 in DNA: TGTGCCAGCAGCTTGAGTTATACGGGACTAGCGACCAATGAGCAGTTCTTC. Residues: CASSLSYTGLATNEQFF.

The chain employs TRBV4-1 and TRBJ1-2; D remains unclear. The CDR3 runs to 14 residues. Trimming removed 2 bases from V and 7 bases from J, with 14 bases in between. Germline V CDR1 and CDR2: MGHRA, YSYEKL. The CDR3 loop is CASSQLSGVAGYTF. DNA for the CDR3: TGCGCCAGCAGCCAACTTTCCGGGGTTGCTGGCTACACCTTC.

This chain links TRBV10-3 with TRBJ2-3; possibly TRBD2 for D (5 bases). With 3 bases removed from V and 3 bases from J, the gap between germline ends came to 10 bases. CDR3 length: 14 residues. Germline-derived CDR1 and CDR2 are ENHRY and SYGVKD. The CDR3 DNA reads TGTGCCATCAGTGACGGGGTAGCGACAGATACGCAGTATTTT. Translating gives CAISDGVATDTQYF.

This chain links TRBV29-1 with TRBJ1-3; unclear D gene. Trimming removed 5 bases from V and 0 bases from J, with 14 bases in between. This CDR3 region has 15 residues. CDR1 is SQVTM and CDR2 is ANQGSEA in the germline V gene. CDR3 in DNA: TGCAGCGTTAAAGGAAGCAAAATCTCTGGAAACACCATATATTTT. Protein sequence: CSVKGSKISGNTIYF.

This clone was recorded once. CDR3: CASGLAGRLTYEQYF. CDR3 in DNA: TGTGCTAGTGGTTTGGCAGGGCGGTTAACCTACGAGCAGTACTTC. The chain is built from TRBV12-5 and TRBJ2-7; TRBD1 is a possible D gene (5 bases). Germline values: CDR1 LGHNT, CDR2 FRNRAP. V was shortened by 1 base and J by 2 bases, with 12 bases between the two germline ends. The CDR3 totals 15 residues.

The chain is built from TRBV7-3 and TRBJ1-1, with no clear D. The CDR3 loop spans 14 amino acids. V lost 3 bases and J lost 0, with 8 bases in between. The germline V gene encodes CDR1 SGHTA and CDR2 FQGTGA. The CDR3 region has the DNA TGTGCCAGCAGCTTTCTTCCCGTGAACACTGAAGCTTTCTTT. This translates into CASSFLPVNTEAFF.

This chain links TRBV30 with TRBJ2-1; D perhaps matches TRBD2 (6 bases). CDR1 GTSNPN and CDR2 SVGIG come from the germline V gene (reference sequence). Trimming removed 0 bases from V and 1 base from J, with 13 bases in between. This CDR3 has 16 residues. This chain's CDR3 is CAWSVHETRSYNEQFF. The CDR3 DNA follows: TGTGCCTGGAGTGTACACGAGACTAGGTCCTACAATGAGCAGTTCTTC.

The genes are TRBV13 and TRBJ1-2; 12 nucleotides agree with TRBD1. The CDR3 is 15 residues long. Germline V gene data show CDR1 as PRHDT and CDR2 as FYEKMQ (reference sequence). The trim removed 2 bases at V and 6 bases at J, leaving 4 bases unmatched. The CDR3 DNA follows: TGTGCCAGCAGCTTAAGCGGGACAGGGGGCAATGGCTACACCTTC. This translates into CASSLSGTGGNGYTF.

Only one count was recorded for this clone. The rearrangement joins TRBV5-1 to TRBJ2-7; D might be TRBD1 (5 bases). CDR1 is SGHRS, CDR2 YFSETQ, per germline. Trimming removed 3 bases at V and 6 bases at J, with 10 bases between. The CDR3 length is 12 residues. The CDR3 protein is CASSWAGFEQYF. In DNA, the CDR3 is TGCGCCAGCAGCTGGGCAGGGTTCGAGCAGTACTTC.

This chain uses TRBV11-2 with TRBJ2-7; 9 nucleotides line up with TRBD1. Germline values: CDR1 SGHAT, CDR2 FQNNGV. The CDR3 is 15 amino acids. V was clipped by 3 bases and J by 2 bases; unmatched bases: 5. DNA for the CDR3: TGTGCCAGCAGCTTTCAAGGGACAGGGACCTACGAGCAGTACTTC. Its protein product is CASSFQGTGTYEQYF.

The chain carries TRBV6-5 and TRBJ1-1, with 8 bases aligning to TRBD1. This CDR3 is 13 amino acids long. Germline CDR1 MNHEY, CDR2 SVGAGI. After removal of 8 bases from V and 0 bases from J, the junction contained 2 bases not matched to a gene. The CDR3: CASGDRMNTEAFF. As DNA, the CDR3 is TGTGCCAGCGGGGACAGGATGAACACTGAAGCTTTCTTT.

This chain joins TRBV27 and TRBJ1-1, with TRBD1 matching 8 bases. J was trimmed by 4 bases and V by 3 bases; bases with no gene match: 7. Germline V gene sequence: CDR1 MNHEY, CDR2 SMNVEV (reference sequence). The CDR3 consists of 15 residues. CDR3 in DNA: TGTGCCAGCAGTTTCATGACAGGGGAGGGCACTGAAGCTTTCTTT. The encoded protein is CASSFMTGEGTEAFF.

The V gene is TRBV28, the J gene TRBJ2-5, with D possibly matching TRBD2 (5 bases). Trimming removed 5 bases from V and 1 base from J, with 23 bases in between. From germline, CDR1 is MDHEN and CDR2 SYDVKM. This CDR3 has 18 residues. The CDR3: CASSKYTGIQQAQETQYF. DNA for the CDR3: TGTGCCAGCAGTAAATACACCGGGATACAGCAAGCCCAAGAGACCCAGTACTTC.

The rearrangement links TRBV4-1 to TRBJ2-1, with TRBD2 matching 8 bases. CDR1 and CDR2 (germline): MGHRA, YSYEKL. V trimming: 1 base; J trimming: 3 bases; junction bases outside the gene matches: 11. This CDR3 contains 18 residues. The CDR3 reads CASSQVSERELGYNEQFF. The CDR3 DNA follows: TGCGCCAGCAGCCAAGTCTCCGAGCGGGAGCTTGGCTACAATGAGCAGTTCTTC.

This chain uses TRBV5-5 with TRBJ1-3; D not resolved. The CDR3 covers 14 residues. V was clipped by 5 bases and J by 2 bases, with 11 bases between them. CDR1 is SGHKS, CDR2 YYEKEE, per germline (reference sequence). For the CDR3, the DNA is TGTGCCAGCAGATACGACATAGCTGGAAACACCATATATTTT. Encoded protein: CASRYDIAGNTIYF. Looking up the rest from reference TRBV5-5 and TRBJ1-3 gives the full variable domain: DAGVTQSPTHLIKTRGQQVTLRCSPISGHKSVSWYQQVLGQGPQFIFQYYEKEERGRGNFPDRFSARQFPNYSSELNVNALLLGDSALYLCASRYDIAGNTIYFGEGSWLTVV.

V usage is TRBV30 and J usage is TRBJ2-3, with D perhaps matching TRBD1 (6 bases). The CDR3 is made up of 19 amino acids. V lost 1 base and J 0 bases, leaving 23 bases between the germline ends. CDR1 GTSNPN and CDR2 SVGIG come from the germline V gene (reference sequence). The CDR3 is CAWSGIRGSSVSSTDTQYF. The CDR3 region has the DNA TGTGCCTGGAGTGGGATTAGGGGGAGCTCGGTCTCTAGCACAGATACGCAGTATTTT.

The chain links TRBV13 to TRBJ2-7; D gene unclear. There are 15 residues in the CDR3. V was trimmed by 4 bases and J by 0 bases, leaving 13 bases between them. Per germline, CDR1 PRHDT and CDR2 FYEKMQ (reference sequence). CDR3 bases: TGTGCCAGCAGCTCCGTAAAGTGGAGCTCCTACGAGCAGTACTTC. Translation gives CASSSVKWSSYEQYF.

In this sample, this clone turned up once. J is TRBJ2-3 and V is TRBV28, with D uncertain. The CDR3 totals 12 residues. The germline CDR1 and CDR2 sequences are MDHEN and SYDVKM. Trimming removed 5 bases at V and 2 bases at J, with 5 bases between. CDR3: CASSPNTDTQYF. The CDR3 coding sequence is TGTGCCAGCAGTCCCAACACAGATACGCAGTATTTT.

The chain has TRBV6-1 and TRBJ1-2; D is perhaps TRBD1 (6 bases). The CDR3 has 13 residues. The germline V and J ends were trimmed by 5 bases and 4 bases, with 11 bases remaining between them. The germline V gene encodes CDR1 MNHNS and CDR2 SASEGT. CDR3 in DNA: TGTGCCAGCAGTTTGACAGGCCCCTATGGCTACACCTTC. Translated, it gives CASSLTGPYGYTF.

The chain joins TRBV2 to TRBJ2-1; possible D gene TRBD1, 5 bases. This CDR3 is 13 amino acids long. Germline-derived CDR1 and CDR2 are SNHLY and FYNNEI. Trimming cost V 4 bases and J 7 bases, with 11 bases left between them. CDR3 DNA sequence: TGTGCCAGCAGTGCACAATCAGGGAATGAGCAGTTCTTC. Its protein product is CASSAQSGNEQFF. The whole variable domain, remainder taken from reference TRBV2 and TRBJ2-1, is EPEVTQTPSHQVTQMGQEVILRCVPISNHLYFYWYRQILGQKVEFLVSFYNNEISEKSEIFDDQFSVERPDGSNFTLKIRSTKLEDSAMYFCASSAQSGNEQFFGPGTRLTVL.

This clone was seen a few times. The chain uses TRBV6-1 and TRBJ1-2; weak D call: TRBD1 (6 bases). Per germline, CDR1 MNHNS and CDR2 SASEGT. V was clipped by 4 bases and J by 2 bases, with 14 bases between them. CDR3 length equals 15 residues. This CDR3 is CASSAKQGSNYGYTF. DNA of the CDR3: TGTGCCAGCAGTGCGAAACAGGGTTCCAACTATGGCTACACCTTC.

V and J are TRBV5-4 and TRBJ2-3, with 10 bases matching TRBD2. CDR3 size: 15 residues. The germline V gene has CDR1 SGHNT and CDR2 YYREEE (reference sequence). Trimming at V came to 5 bases and at J to 7 bases, leaving 10 bases not matched to a gene. The DNA of the CDR3 is TGTGCCAGCAGGGGGGCCGGGACTAGCGTGAATACGCAGTATTTT. This encodes CASRGAGTSVNTQYF.

This rearrangement joins TRBV27 to TRBJ2-7; D gene unclear. The CDR3 is 14 amino acids. Trimming removed 5 bases at V and 7 bases at J, with 18 bases between. Germline CDR1 MNHEY, CDR2 SMNVEV (reference sequence). The CDR3 DNA reads as TGTGCCAGCAGTCTGGGCCCGGCCGATCTTGAGCAGTACTTC. Its translation: CASSLGPADLEQYF.

The gene calls are TRBV6-5 and TRBJ1-5; no clear D gene. Trimming shortened V by 5 bases and J by 0 bases, and 8 bases separated the two germline ends. The germline V gene has CDR1 MNHEY and CDR2 SVGAGI. The CDR3 covers 14 residues. CDR3 nucleotides: TGTGCCAGCAGTACGGGGTCTAGCAATCAGCCCCAGCATTTT. Translating it yields CASSTGSSNQPQHF.